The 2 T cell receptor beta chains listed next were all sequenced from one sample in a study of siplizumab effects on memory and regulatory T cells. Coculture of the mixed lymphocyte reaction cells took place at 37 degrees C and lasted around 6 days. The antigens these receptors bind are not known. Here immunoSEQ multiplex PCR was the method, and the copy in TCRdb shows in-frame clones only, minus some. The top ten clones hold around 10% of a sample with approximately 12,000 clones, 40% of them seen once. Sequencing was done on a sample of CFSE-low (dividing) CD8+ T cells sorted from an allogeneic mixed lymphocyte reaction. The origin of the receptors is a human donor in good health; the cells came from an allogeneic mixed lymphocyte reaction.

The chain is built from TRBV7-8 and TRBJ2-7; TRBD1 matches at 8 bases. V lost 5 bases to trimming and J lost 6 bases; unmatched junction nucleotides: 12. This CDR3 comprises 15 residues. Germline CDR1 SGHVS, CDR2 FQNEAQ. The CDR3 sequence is CASSKYAGTGLEQYF. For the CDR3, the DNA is TGTGCCAGCAGCAAATACGCCGGGACAGGACTCGAGCAGTACTTC.

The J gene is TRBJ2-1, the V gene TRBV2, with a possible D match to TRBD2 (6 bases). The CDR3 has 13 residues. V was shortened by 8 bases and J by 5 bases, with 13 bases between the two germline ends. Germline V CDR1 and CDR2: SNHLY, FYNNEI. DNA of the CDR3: TGTGCCAGCGGGTTTCGCGGGGACAATGAGCAGTTCTTC. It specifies CASGFRGDNEQFF. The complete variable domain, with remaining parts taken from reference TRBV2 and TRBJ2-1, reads EPEVTQTPSHQVTQMGQEVILRCVPISNHLYFYWYRQILGQKVEFLVSFYNNEISEKSEIFDDQFSVERPDGSNFTLKIRSTKLEDSAMYFCASGFRGDNEQFFGPGTRLTVL.